The 32 T cell receptor beta chains below were found in one sample sequenced in a study of T cell responses to AZD1222 COVID-19 vaccine. TCRdb's copy holds only in-frame clones and misses some; the assay was immunoSEQ multiplex PCR. The sample includes 150,000 to 200,000 clones, just over 90% of them seen just once. Material: peripheral blood, obtained 28 days after the second AZD1222 dose. The receptors shown here come from an adult who received the AZD1222 COVID-19 vaccine.

Here the CDR3 DNA reads TGTGCCATCAGTGAGTCGAGGGCCTTGAACACTGAAGCTTTCTTT. Protein: CAISESRALNTEAFF. The genes are TRBV10-3 and TRBJ1-1; D remains ambiguous. The CDR3 contains 15 residues. The germline gives CDR1 ENHRY, CDR2 SYGVKD. Trimming stripped 0 bases from V and 0 bases from J, with 8 bases between.

This clone was counted only a few times. The V and J genes are TRBV18 and TRBJ1-5; no clear D. This CDR3 spans 14 amino acids. Germline V gene sequence: CDR1 KGHSH, CDR2 LQKENI. Trimming took off 4 bases at V and 5 bases at J, with 12 bases between the two ends. In nucleotides, the CDR3 is TGTGCCAGCTCACTTCAGGACCGCGATCAGCCCCAGCATTTT. Protein product: CASSLQDRDQPQHF.

The chain uses TRBV29-1 and TRBJ1-2, with D hard to call. Germline V gene lookup returns CDR1 SQVTM and CDR2 ANQGSEA. The CDR3 contains 13 residues. Trimming stripped 7 bases from V and 2 bases from J, with 14 bases between. The CDR3 loop is CSAVQLMNYGYTF. CDR3 DNA: TGCAGCGCGGTACAGCTCATGAACTATGGCTACACCTTC.

V and J are TRBV5-6 and TRBJ2-1; D gene unclear. CDR3 size: 11 residues. Trimming removed 3 bases from V and 5 bases from J, with 3 bases in between. In germline, CDR1 is SGHDT, CDR2 YYEEEE. The CDR3 here is CASSWDNEQFF. CDR3 bases: TGTGCCAGCAGCTGGGACAATGAGCAGTTCTTC.

This rearrangement joins TRBV11-3 to TRBJ1-1; maybe TRBD1 (5 bases). The CDR3 length is 15 residues. Germline V gene data show CDR1 as SGHNT and CDR2 as YENEEA. V lost 4 bases and J lost 6, with 18 bases in between. CDR3 nucleotides: TGTGCCAGCAGCTCCCAGTGGGGGGGACTCTCTGAAGCTTTCTTT. It yields the protein CASSSQWGGLSEAFF.

The chain couples TRBV5-6 to TRBJ1-2; 7 positions match TRBD1. V shed 3 bases and J 4 bases; nucleotides not matched to a gene: 12. CDR3 length equals 16 residues. The germline gives CDR1 SGHDT, CDR2 YYEEEE. CDR3 amino acids: CASSSDPTGVGYGYTF. Written as DNA, the CDR3 is TGTGCCAGCAGCTCGGACCCCACAGGGGTAGGCTATGGCTACACCTTC.

V and J are TRBV2 and TRBJ1-2; possible D gene TRBD1, 5 bases. Germline V gene lookup returns CDR1 SNHLY and CDR2 FYNNEI. The CDR3 is made up of 13 amino acids. V was pared by 7 bases and J by 6 bases, with 15 bases between. The CDR3 region is CASNFLGTNGYTF. The CDR3 DNA is TGTGCCAGCAATTTCTTGGGGACTAATGGCTACACCTTC.

The chain uses TRBV15 and TRBJ1-1; TRBD1 matches 7 bases. The CDR3 has 13 residues. The germline V gene has CDR1 LNHNV and CDR2 YYDKDF (reference sequence). The CDR3 loop reads CGTQGPQNTEAFF. Written as DNA, the CDR3 is TGTGGCACACAGGGGCCTCAGAACACTGAAGCTTTCTTT.

The rearrangement links TRBV7-9 to TRBJ2-4; the match to TRBD2 covers 9 bases. This CDR3 contains 16 residues. Germline loops: CDR1 SEHNR, CDR2 FQNEAQ (reference sequence). Unmatched junction bases numbered 0, after V lost 0 bases and J lost 0 bases. CDR3: CASSLAREGAKNIQYF. CDR3 DNA: TGTGCCAGCAGCTTAGCGCGGGAGGGAGCCAAAAACATTCAGTACTTC.

This clone was recorded a few times. The chain is built from TRBV6-5 and TRBJ1-1; D gene unclear. Looked up from germline, CDR1 is MNHEY and CDR2 is SVGAGI. The CDR3 is made up of 15 amino acids. With 7 bases removed from V and 7 bases from J, the gap between germline ends came to 22 bases. The CDR3 protein is CASTRGREERNEAFF. Written as DNA, the CDR3 is TGTGCCAGCACCCGAGGTAGGGAAGAGAGGAATGAAGCTTTCTTT.

This sequence joins TRBV9 and TRBJ1-2; the D gene is possibly TRBD1 (5 bases). With 2 bases removed from V and 0 bases from J, the gap between germline ends came to 14 bases. This CDR3 spans 16 amino acids. CDR1 is SGDLS, CDR2 YYNGEE, per germline. The CDR3 loop reads CASSVDRGGSNYGYTF. In DNA, the CDR3 is TGTGCCAGCAGCGTGGATCGGGGGGGATCTAACTATGGCTACACCTTC.

The chain has TRBV3-1 (or the pseudogene TRBV3-2) and TRBJ1-3, with D unresolved. Trimming left V 1 base short and J 3 bases short, with 4 bases between. CDR1 is LGHDT and CDR2 is YNNKEL in the germline V gene (reference sequence). This CDR3 is 13 amino acids long. The CDR3 sequence: CASSQAGGNTIYF. The CDR3 coding sequence is TGTGCCAGCAGCCAAGCGGGTGGAAACACCATATATTTT.

This chain links TRBV11-2 with TRBJ1-1; D may be TRBD1 (6 bases). The V end lost 4 bases, the J end lost 1 base, and 16 bases lay between the germline ends. The CDR3 is made up of 16 amino acids. CDR1 is SGHAT, CDR2 FQNNGV, per germline. The CDR3 bases are TGTGCCAGCAGCTCTCCAAGCGGGGGGGCGAACACTGAAGCTTTCTTT. It is translated as CASSSPSGGANTEAFF.

This chain uses TRBV19 with TRBJ1-2; no definite D call. The V end was cut by 1 base, the J end by 4 bases, with 13 bases between. Germline CDR1 and CDR2: LNHDA and SQIVND (reference sequence). This CDR3 has 15 amino acids. In DNA, the CDR3 is TGTGCCAGTAGTATAGGAGTCAGACGGGGCTATGGCTACACCTTC. Its protein is CASSIGVRRGYGYTF.

The V and J genes are TRBV7-8 and TRBJ1-2; TRBD1 aligns across 7 bases. The CDR3 has 15 amino acids. Germline-derived CDR1 and CDR2 are SGHVS and FQNEAQ. Losses at the gene ends were 5 bases for V and 4 bases for J; bases not matched to a gene: 10. CDR3 in DNA: TGTGCCAGCAGCCCGTCGACAGGGCGACTCTATGGCTACACCTTC. Encoded protein: CASSPSTGRLYGYTF.

Only a few counts were recorded for this clone. The chain joins TRBV18 to TRBJ1-5; D ambiguous. The CDR3 extends over 17 amino acids. Germline V gives CDR1 KGHSH, CDR2 LQKENI. The germline V and J ends were trimmed by 2 bases and 0 bases, with 14 bases remaining between them. CDR3: CASSPSEVGYSNQPQHF. The CDR3 nucleotides are TGTGCCAGCTCACCATCCGAGGTGGGATATAGCAATCAGCCCCAGCATTTT.

This chain links TRBV7-2 with TRBJ1-1; the match to TRBD1 covers 7 bases. The CDR3 totals 14 residues. V lost 0 bases and J lost 10; bases outside the gene matches: 8. Germline loops: CDR1 SGHTA, CDR2 FQGNSA. CDR3: CASSLARTGKGAFF. CDR3 in DNA: TGTGCCAGCAGCTTAGCCCGGACAGGAAAGGGAGCTTTCTTT.

This chain uses TRBV5-1 with TRBJ1-1, with 11 bases matching TRBD1. CDR3 length: 15 amino acids. CDR1 and CDR2 (germline): SGHRS, YFSETQ. The J segment lost 3 bases and the V segment lost 3 bases, leaving 4 bases of the junction unmatched. The DNA for the CDR3 is TGCGCCAGCAGCTGGACAGGGGGCGGACACACTGAAGCTTTCTTT. This encodes CASSWTGGGHTEAFF. The full variable domain, in which reference TRBV5-1 and TRBJ1-1 provide the parts outside the CDR3, is KAGVTQTPRYLIKTRGQQVTLSCSPISGHRSVSWYQQTPGQGLQFLFEYFSETQRNKGNFPGRFSGRQFSNSRSEMNVSTLELGDSALYLCASSWTGGGHTEAFFGQGTRLTVV.

J is TRBJ2-1 and V is TRBV19; 11 nucleotides align to TRBD1. Germline V gene lookup returns CDR1 LNHDA and CDR2 SQIVND (reference sequence). Trimming cost V 4 bases and J 6 bases; bases outside gene matches: 8. The length of the CDR3 is 16 residues. CDR3 in amino acids: CASSTFGTGGLNEQFF. As DNA, the CDR3 is TGTGCCAGTAGTACCTTTGGGACAGGGGGACTCAATGAGCAGTTCTTC.

V usage is TRBV3-1 (or the pseudogene TRBV3-2) and J usage is TRBJ2-7; no clear D. This CDR3 has 12 residues. The germline CDR1 and CDR2 sequences are LGHDT and YNNKEL (reference sequence). Trimming removed 0 bases from V and 4 bases from J, with 4 bases in between. The CDR3 here is CASSQETYEQYF. The DNA for the CDR3 is TGTGCCAGCAGCCAAGAGACATACGAGCAGTACTTC.

The chain carries TRBV11-1 and TRBJ2-7; the D gene could be TRBD1 or TRBD2 (5 bases each). Germline V CDR1 and CDR2: SGHAT, FQDESV (reference sequence). Trimming took 5 bases from V and 4 from J, leaving 12 bases between them. The CDR3 is 13 residues long. The CDR3 sequence is CASSGGAGYEQYF. The CDR3 DNA reads as TGTGCCAGCAGCGGGGGTGCCGGGTACGAGCAGTACTTC.

The rearrangement joins TRBV7-9 to TRBJ1-2; D is unresolved. The CDR3 sequence is 15 residues long. Deletions cut 3 bases from V and 4 bases from J, with 15 bases between. Germline loops: CDR1 SEHNR, CDR2 FQNEAQ (reference sequence). CDR3 protein: CASSLGGQEPYGYTF. The CDR3 coding sequence is TGTGCCAGCAGCTTGGGCGGCCAGGAGCCCTATGGCTACACCTTC.

The genes are TRBV2 and TRBJ2-7; 7 positions match TRBD1. CDR1 and CDR2 (germline): SNHLY, FYNNEI. The CDR3 consists of 14 residues. Trimming at V came to 5 bases and at J to 9 bases, leaving 13 bases not matched to a gene. The CDR3 region is CASSRQGRTGVQYF. For the CDR3, the DNA is TGTGCCAGCAGTCGACAGGGACGCACCGGCGTGCAGTACTTC.

The V and J genes are TRBV5-1 and TRBJ2-7; 16 bases agree with TRBD2. The CDR3 is 19 residues long. Germline CDR1 SGHRS, CDR2 YFSETQ. V shed 0 bases, J shed 1 base, and the junction held 7 bases outside the gene matches. The CDR3 coding sequence is TGCGCCAGCAGCTTGGCTAGGGGACTAGCGGGGGGGCGATCCTACGAGCAGTACTTC. Its translation is CASSLARGLAGGRSYEQYF.

The V gene is TRBV29-1, the J gene TRBJ1-1; 7 bases fit TRBD1. Germline lookup yields CDR1 SQVTM and CDR2 ANQGSEA. Unmatched junction bases numbered 7, after V lost 6 bases and J lost 6 bases. This CDR3 is built from 12 residues. This CDR3 is CSVNLGQSEAFF. The CDR3 region has the DNA TGCAGCGTAAATCTGGGACAGTCTGAAGCTTTCTTT.

The chain links TRBV11-1 to TRBJ1-1; 7 bases fit TRBD1. Losses at the gene ends were 6 bases for V and 10 bases for J; bases not matched to a gene: 14. The germline V gene has CDR1 SGHAT and CDR2 FQDESV (reference sequence). The CDR3 consists of 14 residues. CDR3 sequence: CASSSFTGVSGAFF. The CDR3 nucleotides read TGTGCCAGCAGTTCGTTCACAGGGGTTTCTGGAGCTTTCTTT.

The chain links TRBV14 to TRBJ2-7, with 10 bases aligning to TRBD1. The ends lost 2 bases at V and 1 base at J; junction bases unmatched: 8. The CDR3 has 17 amino acids. CDR1 and CDR2 (germline): SGHDN, FVKESK. CDR3 loop: CASSQRDRGPSSYEQYF. In nucleotides, the CDR3 is TGTGCCAGCAGCCAACGGGACAGGGGACCGAGTTCCTACGAGCAGTACTTC.

The genes are TRBV10-3 and TRBJ2-3; D not resolved. Germline V gene data show CDR1 as ENHRY and CDR2 as SYGVKD. The CDR3 length is 11 residues. With 10 bases removed from V and 5 bases from J, the gap between germline ends came to 10 bases. CDR3 protein: CATLTGDTQYF. The CDR3 DNA follows: TGTGCCACCCTGACTGGAGATACGCAGTATTTT.

J is TRBJ2-7 and V is TRBV10-3; no reliable D call. Germline V CDR1 and CDR2: ENHRY, SYGVKD. This CDR3 has 12 amino acids. V lost 6 bases to trimming and J lost 2 bases, with 8 bases between them. The CDR3 nucleotides read TGTGCCATCAGGGGGTCGACCTACGAGCAGTACTTC. This gives the protein CAIRGSTYEQYF.

The chain joins TRBV3-1 (or the pseudogene TRBV3-2) to TRBJ1-1, with no clear D. The CDR3 runs to 13 residues. V was cut by 1 base and J by 7 bases, with 10 bases left in between. Germline CDR1 LGHDT, CDR2 YNNKEL (reference sequence). CDR3 in amino acids: CASSQGGGSEAFF. CDR3 in DNA: TGTGCCAGCAGCCAAGGGGGAGGAAGTGAAGCTTTCTTT.

The chain recombines TRBV3-1 (or the pseudogene TRBV3-2) with TRBJ2-1; TRBD1 might be the D (6 bases). Deletions cut 1 base from V and 6 bases from J, with 10 bases between. The germline V gene encodes CDR1 LGHDT and CDR2 YNNKEL (reference sequence). The CDR3 sequence is 14 residues long. CDR3 region: CASSQADRSNEQFF. In DNA, the CDR3 is TGTGCCAGCAGCCAAGCCGACAGGAGCAATGAGCAGTTCTTC.

The chain employs TRBV2 and TRBJ2-7; D assignment may be TRBD1 or TRBD2 (5 bases each). There are 13 residues in the CDR3. Germline assignment: CDR1 SNHLY and CDR2 FYNNEI. Trimming stripped 6 bases from V and 6 bases from J, with 15 bases between. The CDR3 spells CASRRGEVGEQYF. The CDR3, as DNA: TGTGCCAGCAGACGGGGCGAGGTAGGCGAGCAGTACTTC.